Given below is one T cell receptor (beta chain) in context. The read halts 3 residues ahead of the CDR3 end, with the missing end drawn from the germline J gene. Assay used: immunoSEQ multiplex PCR; TCRdb lists only in-frame clones, some missing. This table holds 49,000 or so clones. This CDR3 has 15 amino acids. Trimming removed 5 bases from V and 2 bases from J; junction bases left unmatched: 3. Germline V gene sequence: CDR1 SNHLY, CDR2 FYNNEI. The data stem from a study of T cells in women clearing cervical HPV infection. This TCR derives from a woman between 18 and 70 years old with a cervical HPV16 infection that either progressed to CIN3+ or cleared (not recorded which). The sample comprised blood buffy coat. The chain links TRBV2 to TRBJ1-5; 10 bases line up with TRBD1. The sequenced CDR3 bases are TGTGCCAGCAGTCCCGGGACAGGGGGCAATCAGCCC. It codes for CASSPGTGGNQP. The whole CDR3 region reads CASSPGTGGNQPQHF.